The T cell receptor beta chain described here comes from a study of cytomegalovirus exposure and HLA in healthy donors. General study results and limits: Cytomegalovirus status was reportedly diagnosed by the classifier with high sensitivity and specificity.

A word on this clone: The antigen is undetermined.

Between the trimmed V and J ends, which lost 6 bases and 2 bases, there was a span of 11 bases. Germline assignment: CDR1 SGHNT and CDR2 YYREEE (reference sequence). The CDR3 has 13 residues. This donor's CMV serostatus went unrecorded. 60 Vbeta and 13 Jbeta primers were used in PCR. The data were produced by immunoSEQ multiplex PCR, yet TCRdb's version contains in-frame clones alone and is incomplete. The data show roughly 110,000 clones, about 80% seen once. The sequence was collected from a human donor in good health. The genes are TRBV5-4 and TRBJ1-1, with D unresolved. Sequenced sample: PBMCs. The CDR3 spells CASKKELNTEAFF. The CDR3 DNA reads TGTGCCAGCAAAAAGGAGCTAAACACTGAAGCTTTCTTT.